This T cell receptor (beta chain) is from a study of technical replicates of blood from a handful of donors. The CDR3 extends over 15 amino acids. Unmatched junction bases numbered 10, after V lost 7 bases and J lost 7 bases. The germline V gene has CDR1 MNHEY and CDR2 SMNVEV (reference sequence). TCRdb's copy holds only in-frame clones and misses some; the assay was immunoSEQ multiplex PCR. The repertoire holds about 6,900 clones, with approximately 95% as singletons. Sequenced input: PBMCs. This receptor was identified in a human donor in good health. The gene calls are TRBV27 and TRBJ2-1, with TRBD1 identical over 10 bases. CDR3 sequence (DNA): TGTGCCAGCACTTCGGGACAGGGGTACTGGAATGAGCAGTTCTTC. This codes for CASTSGQGYWNEQFF.